The 20 T cell receptor beta chains listed next were all sequenced from one sample in a study of T cell changes during pregnancy in multiple sclerosis. The repertoire was sequenced with immunoSEQ multiplex PCR; TCRdb's copy has only in-frame clones and lacks some. The sample holds 75,000 to 95,000 clones, 92% seen once. Specimen: peripheral blood, collected in the first trimester of pregnancy. The receptors here all came from a female donor with multiple sclerosis, enrolled in a pregnancy study.

The chain joins TRBV7-9 to TRBJ1-1; TRBD1 agrees at 10 bases. Germline trimming cut 7 bases from V and 4 bases from J; bases unmatched to any gene: 9. CDR3 length: 15 residues. From germline, CDR1 is SEHNR and CDR2 FQNEAQ (reference sequence). The DNA of the CDR3 is TGTGCCAGCACTCTAAGACAGGGGGCGGGCACTGAAGCTTTCTTT. Its translation is CASTLRQGAGTEAFF.

The chain recombines TRBV19 with TRBJ2-3, with TRBD1 identical over 9 bases. V shed 6 bases and J 2 bases; nucleotides not matched to a gene: 6. Germline CDR1 and CDR2: LNHDA and SQIVND (reference sequence). This CDR3 contains 15 residues. The CDR3 bases are TGTGCCAGTAGACCCGGACAGGGGTACACAGATACGCAGTATTTT. Its protein product is CASRPGQGYTDTQYF. The variable domain in full, with the rest retrieved from reference TRBV19 and TRBJ2-3, is DGGITQSPKYLFRKEGQNVTLSCEQNLNHDAMYWYRQDPGQGLRLIYYSQIVNDFQKGDIAEGYSVSREKKESFPLTVTSAQKNPTAFYLCASRPGQGYTDTQYFGPGTRLTVL.

V is TRBV10-1 and J is TRBJ2-7; 9 bases are a match to TRBD1. The junction had 11 bases not matched to a gene; V was cut back by 6 bases and J by 5 bases. CDR3 size: 15 residues. Germline CDR1 reads WNHNN; CDR2 reads SYGVQD (reference sequence). CDR3: CASSSGGTGLDEQYF. CDR3 nucleotides: TGCGCCAGCAGCTCAGGGGGGACAGGGCTCGACGAGCAGTACTTC.

The chain carries TRBV6-1 and TRBJ1-2, with D unclear. V was shortened by 4 bases and J by 4 bases, with 16 bases between the two germline ends. The CDR3 is made up of 15 amino acids. CDR1 MNHNS and CDR2 SASEGT come from the germline V gene. The CDR3 sequence is CASSAGGNYLYGYTF. DNA for the CDR3: TGTGCCAGCAGTGCGGGAGGGAATTATCTCTATGGCTACACCTTC.

Comment on this clone: The sample holds other DNA sequences that translate to the same CDR3. The chain recombines TRBV27 with TRBJ2-2; D gene ambiguous. The CDR3 is 13 residues long. Trimming took 5 bases from V and 6 from J, leaving 10 bases between them. Per the germline V gene, CDR1 is MNHEY and CDR2 is SMNVEV (reference sequence). The CDR3 DNA is TGTGCCAGCAGTCCCAGAGGCGCCGGGGAGCTGTTTTTT. This sequence encodes CASSPRGAGELFF.

This sequence joins TRBV27 and TRBJ2-1; tentatively, D is TRBD2 (5 bases). There are 15 residues in the CDR3. V was clipped by 2 bases and J by 5 bases, with 13 bases between them. CDR1 is MNHEY, CDR2 SMNVEV, per germline (reference sequence). CDR3 sequence (DNA): TGTGCCAGCAGTTTAATGAGAGGGTTTAACAATGAGCAGTTCTTC. Amino acid sequence: CASSLMRGFNNEQFF.

The rearrangement uses TRBV5-1 and TRBJ2-7; D is perhaps TRBD2 (6 bases). CDR3 length: 15 amino acids. The V and J ends lost 2 bases and 2 bases respectively, with 14 bases between them. CDR1 and CDR2 from the germline V gene are SGHRS and YFSETQ. Here the CDR3 DNA reads TGCGCCAGCAGCTTAGCGGCGGGAAATCCCTACGAGCAGTACTTC. It yields the protein CASSLAAGNPYEQYF. The whole variable domain, filled in from reference TRBV5-1 and TRBJ2-7, reads KAGVTQTPRYLIKTRGQQVTLSCSPISGHRSVSWYQQTPGQGLQFLFEYFSETQRNKGNFPGRFSGRQFSNSRSEMNVSTLELGDSALYLCASSLAAGNPYEQYFGPGTRLTVT.

This clone has a single count. This rearrangement joins TRBV30 to TRBJ2-5, with TRBD1 identical over 10 bases. Trimming cost V 0 bases and J 4 bases; bases outside gene matches: 2. Germline V lookup: CDR1 GTSNPN, CDR2 SVGIG (reference sequence). The CDR3 sequence is 14 residues long. This CDR3 reads CAWSVGTGVETQYF. In DNA form, the CDR3 reads TGTGCCTGGAGTGTTGGGACAGGGGTAGAGACCCAGTACTTC.

This clone has only one observation. This chain uses TRBV28 with TRBJ1-1; 8 bases align to TRBD1. Trimming removed 3 bases from V and 6 bases from J; junction bases left unmatched: 3. The CDR3 covers 13 residues. CDR1 is MDHEN and CDR2 is SYDVKM in the germline V gene. This chain's CDR3 is CASSLTGDSEAFF. The CDR3 DNA sequence: TGTGCCAGCAGTTTGACAGGGGATTCTGAAGCTTTCTTT.

This sequence joins TRBV5-1 and TRBJ2-5, with TRBD2 matching 8 bases. The CDR3 runs 16 residues. Germline V gene data show CDR1 as SGHRS and CDR2 as YFSETQ. The junction had 12 bases not matched to a gene; V was cut back by 4 bases and J by 4 bases. CDR3 in amino acids: CASSVAGTRSLETQYF. The DNA for the CDR3 is TGCGCCAGCAGCGTGGCCGGGACTAGAAGTTTAGAGACCCAGTACTTC.

The chain uses TRBV7-9 and TRBJ2-5, with 14 bases lining up with TRBD2. Germline assignment: CDR1 SEHNR and CDR2 FQNEAQ (reference sequence). This CDR3 comprises 19 residues. V lost 1 base to trimming and J lost 2 bases; unmatched junction nucleotides: 9. The CDR3 DNA reads TGTGCCAGCAGCTTAGTGAGCTGGGGACTAGCGGGGGATCAAGAGACCCAGTACTTC. This sequence encodes CASSLVSWGLAGDQETQYF.

As regards this clone: Other DNA sequences of this sample code for an identical CDR3. V and J are TRBV19 and TRBJ1-1; a weak D match, TRBD1 (5 bases). The CDR3 loop spans 14 amino acids. With 1 base removed from V and 0 bases from J, the gap between germline ends came to 6 bases. Germline values: CDR1 LNHDA, CDR2 SQIVND (reference sequence). The CDR3 DNA follows: TGTGCCAGTAGTATAGGGGGCCTGAACACTGAAGCTTTCTTT. As protein: CASSIGGLNTEAFF. The full variable domain, its missing parts supplied by reference TRBV19 and TRBJ1-1, is DGGITQSPKYLFRKEGQNVTLSCEQNLNHDAMYWYRQDPGQGLRLIYYSQIVNDFQKGDIAEGYSVSREKKESFPLTVTSAQKNPTAFYLCASSIGGLNTEAFFGQGTRLTVV.

The chain carries TRBV2 and TRBJ2-3; possibly TRBD2 for D (6 bases). Trimming shortened V by 8 bases and J by 4 bases, and 13 bases separated the two germline ends. Germline V lookup: CDR1 SNHLY, CDR2 FYNNEI. The CDR3 runs to 13 residues. CDR3 in amino acids: CASRTGVADTQYF. The CDR3 nucleotides read TGTGCCAGCCGAACGGGAGTGGCAGATACGCAGTATTTT.

The chain links TRBV2 to TRBJ2-7; 7 positions match TRBD2. J lost 3 bases, V lost 4 bases, and 3 bases had no gene match. Germline V lookup: CDR1 SNHLY, CDR2 FYNNEI. The CDR3 length is 13 residues. The CDR3 loop reads CASSGERGYEQYF. CDR3 sequence (DNA): TGTGCCAGCAGTGGAGAGCGGGGCTACGAGCAGTACTTC.

The chain couples TRBV18 to TRBJ2-1; 15 nucleotides agree with TRBD2. The J segment lost 8 bases and the V segment lost 0 bases, leaving 5 bases of the junction unmatched. CDR3 size: 17 residues. Germline values: CDR1 KGHSH, CDR2 LQKENI. CDR3 loop: CASSPPGLAGGQDEQFF. The CDR3 nucleotides are TGTGCCAGCTCACCACCGGGACTAGCGGGAGGTCAAGATGAGCAGTTCTTC.

This sequence joins TRBV7-9 and TRBJ1-1; possibly TRBD1 for D (5 bases). Deletions cut 6 bases from V and 4 bases from J, with 12 bases between. This CDR3 comprises 13 residues. Germline loops: CDR1 SEHNR, CDR2 FQNEAQ (reference sequence). The DNA for the CDR3 is TGTGCCAGCAGGGGTCAGGGCGTCACTGAAGCTTTCTTT. It yields the protein CASRGQGVTEAFF. The variable domain in full, completed from reference TRBV7-9 and TRBJ1-1, reads DTGVSQNPRHKITKRGQNVTFRCDPISEHNRLYWYRQTLGQGPEFLTYFQNEAQLEKSRLLSDRFSAERPKGSFSTLEIQRTEQGDSAMYLCASRGQGVTEAFFGQGTRLTVV.

V is TRBV12-5 and J is TRBJ2-1; 7 nucleotides agree with TRBD2. The CDR3 length is 14 residues. Per the germline V gene, CDR1 is LGHNT and CDR2 is FRNRAP. V lost 3 bases to trimming and J lost 4 bases; unmatched junction nucleotides: 3. The CDR3 DNA is TGTGCTAGTGGTTTATTAGCGGGTTACAATGAGCAGTTCTTC. Protein product: CASGLLAGYNEQFF.

The V call is TRBV7-6, the J call TRBJ2-5; TRBD2 matches at 9 bases. This CDR3 has 17 amino acids. CDR1 is SGHVS and CDR2 is FNYEAQ in the germline V gene. With V trimmed by 5 bases and J by 3 bases, 13 bases remained unmatched. The chain's CDR3 is CASSPFAGGRDEETQYF. CDR3 coding DNA: TGTGCCAGCAGCCCCTTCGCAGGCGGGAGGGATGAAGAGACCCAGTACTTC.

V gene TRBV19 combines with J gene TRBJ2-1; 13 bases line up with TRBD2. Unmatched junction bases numbered 4, after V lost 11 bases and J lost 6 bases. Per the germline V gene, CDR1 is LNHDA and CDR2 is SQIVND (reference sequence). The length of the CDR3 is 13 residues. CDR3 amino acids: CAWGTSGVNEQFF. The CDR3 DNA reads as TGTGCCTGGGGGACTAGCGGGGTCAATGAGCAGTTCTTC.

This chain joins TRBV14 and TRBJ1-2; D remains unclear. Between the trimmed V and J ends, which lost 4 bases and 2 bases, there was a span of 8 bases. The germline V gene has CDR1 SGHDN and CDR2 FVKESK. This CDR3 comprises 13 residues. In nucleotides, the CDR3 is TGTGCCAGCAGCCCCCAGAAAAACTATGGCTACACCTTC. Translated, it gives CASSPQKNYGYTF. The variable domain in full, with the rest retrieved from reference TRBV14 and TRBJ1-2, is EAGVTQFPSHSVIEKGQTVTLRCDPISGHDNLYWYRRVMGKEIKFLLHFVKESKQDESGMPNNRFLAERTGGTYSTLKVQPAELEDSGVYFCASSPQKNYGYTFGSGTRLTVV.